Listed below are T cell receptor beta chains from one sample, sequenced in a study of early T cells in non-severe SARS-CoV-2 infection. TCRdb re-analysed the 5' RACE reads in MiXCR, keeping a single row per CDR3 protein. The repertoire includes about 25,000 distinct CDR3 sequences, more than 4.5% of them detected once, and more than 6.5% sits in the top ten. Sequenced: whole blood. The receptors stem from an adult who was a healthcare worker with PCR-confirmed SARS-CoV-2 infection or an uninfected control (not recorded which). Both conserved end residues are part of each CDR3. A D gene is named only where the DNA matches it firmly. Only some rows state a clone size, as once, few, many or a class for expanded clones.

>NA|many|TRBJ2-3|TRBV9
CASSVRDTGTDTQYF
TGTGCCAGCAGCGTCCGGGACACCGGCACAGATACGCAGTATTTT
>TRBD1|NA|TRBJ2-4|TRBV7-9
CASSLVGTDQYF
TGTGCCAGCAGCTTAGTCGGGACAGACCAGTACTTC
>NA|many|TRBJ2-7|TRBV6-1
CASSEGGTVF
TGTGCCAGCAGTGAGGGGGGCACAGTATTC
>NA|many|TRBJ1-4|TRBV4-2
CASSQEWPGANEKLFF
TGTGCCAGCAGCCAAGAGTGGCCAGGAGCTAATGAAAAACTGTTTTTT
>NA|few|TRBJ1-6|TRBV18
CASSPPGQGPYSPLHF
TGTGCCAGCTCACCACCGGGCCAGGGACCCTATTCACCCCTCCACTTT
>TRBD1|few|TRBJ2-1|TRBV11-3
CASSVGQGISDEQFF
TGTGCCAGCAGCGTCGGACAGGGTATCAGCGATGAGCAGTTCTTC
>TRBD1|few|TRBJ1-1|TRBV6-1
CASIQGGQGVPQAFF
TGTGCCAGCATCCAAGGAGGCCAGGGGGTCCCGCAAGCTTTCTTT
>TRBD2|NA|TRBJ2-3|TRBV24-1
CATTAAGGYDTQYF
TGTGCCACCACTGCCGCGGGGGGGTATGATACGCAGTATTTT
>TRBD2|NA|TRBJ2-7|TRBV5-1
CASSLESSGEQYF
TGCGCCAGCAGCTTGGAGTCTAGCGGCGAGCAGTACTTC
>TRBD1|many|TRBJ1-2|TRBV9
CASTGRGGQNYGYTF
TGTGCCAGCACCGGTAGGGGGGGACAGAACTATGGCTACACCTTC
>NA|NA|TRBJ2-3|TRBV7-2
CASSLEPRDTQYF
TGTGCCAGCAGCTTAGAGCCGAGGGATACGCAGTATTTT
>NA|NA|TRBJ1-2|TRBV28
CASSLWNPTEANGYTF
TGTGCCAGCAGTTTATGGAACCCGACGGAGGCGAATGGCTACACCTTC
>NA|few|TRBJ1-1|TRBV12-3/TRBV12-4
CASKGTTNTEAFF
TGTGCCAGCAAGGGGACCACTAACACTGAAGCTTTCTTT
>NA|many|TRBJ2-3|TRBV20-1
CSAGGGTDTQYF
TGCAGTGCGGGAGGCGGCACAGATACGCAGTATTTT
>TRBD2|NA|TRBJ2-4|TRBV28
CASSFGGTSAQNIQYF
TGTGCCAGCAGTTTTGGGGGGACTAGCGCTCAAAACATTCAGTACTTC
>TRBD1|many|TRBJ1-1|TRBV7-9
CASSPRDSLNTEAFF
TGTGCCAGCAGCCCCCGGGACAGCTTGAACACTGAAGCTTTCTTT
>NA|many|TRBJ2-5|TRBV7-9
CASSSGTFQYF
TGTGCCAGCAGCTCTGGAACCTTCCAGTACTTC
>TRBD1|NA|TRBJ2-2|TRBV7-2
CASSKGQTNTGELFF
TGTGCCAGCAGCAAGGGACAGACGAACACCGGGGAGCTGTTTTTT
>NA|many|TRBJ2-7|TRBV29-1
CSVEGYSYEQYF
TGCAGCGTTGAGGGGTACTCCTACGAGCAGTACTTC
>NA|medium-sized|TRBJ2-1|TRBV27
CASSLGGSYNEQFF
TGTGCCAGCAGTTTAGGCGGGTCTTACAATGAGCAGTTCTTC
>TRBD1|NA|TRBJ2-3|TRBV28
CASTTGVWDTQYF
TGTGCCAGCACCACAGGGGTCTGGGATACGCAGTATTTT
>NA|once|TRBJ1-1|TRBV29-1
CSVEAVMNTEAFF
TGCAGCGTTGAAGCGGTTATGAACACTGAAGCTTTCTTT
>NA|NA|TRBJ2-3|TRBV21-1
CASSSPQGTRGADTQYF
TGTGCCAGCAGCAGTCCTCAAGGGACCCGGGGCGCAGATACGCAGTATTTT
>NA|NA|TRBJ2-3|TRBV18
CASSPGTGDTQYF
TGTGCCAGCTCACCAGGGACCGGAGATACGCAGTATTTT
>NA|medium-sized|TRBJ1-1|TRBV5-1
CASSLPAGMNTEAFF
TGCGCCAGCAGCTTGCCGGCAGGGATGAACACTGAAGCTTTCTTT